This T cell receptor beta chain was captured in a study of post-analysis software for immune sequencing data. Study context: In terms of disease course, relapsing-remitting, secondary progressive and progressive-relapsing multiple sclerosis were included. Whole-study findings and limits: In patients, roughly five TRBV segments were more frequent than in controls, with TRBV5-6, TRBV5-1 and TRBV20-1 among them. When compared against controls, multiple sclerosis patients showed significantly lower normalized Chao1 diversity.

The V and J ends lost 8 bases and 4 bases respectively, with 16 bases between them. Germline CDR1 is MGHRA and CDR2 is YSYEKL. The CDR3 sequence is 14 residues long. Regarding this clonotype: The antigen is not known.

Sequencing libraries made from TCR beta cDNA carried unique molecular identifiers. MiXCR, applied by TCRdb to the PCR reads, yields one record per CDR3 protein. In the table there are hundreds of thousands of distinct CDR3 sequences, around 64% of which are singletons. This sequence originates from a girl aged 2 to 10 with multiple sclerosis. J is TRBJ2-3 and V is TRBV4-1, with D perhaps matching TRBD1 or TRBD2 (6 bases each). The sample was blood. The CDR3 spells CASGSLGGPDTQYF. The CDR3 coding sequence is TGCGCCAGCGGCTCCTTAGGGGGGCCAGATACGCAGTATTTT.